This is a list of T cell receptor beta chains from one sample in a study of cytomegalovirus exposure and HLA in healthy donors. Data came from immunoSEQ multiplex PCR; TCRdb stores just in-frame clones and leaves some out. The table has 99,000 or so clones, around 75% seen once; the top ten hold approximately 7.2%. Sequencing was performed on PBMCs. The receptors originated from a man between 25 and 39 years old in good health and CMV-seropositive. Both conserved end residues are part of each CDR3. A D gene is named only where the DNA matches it firmly. Size is omitted from some rows. Given values are once, few, many or a class for expanded clones.

TRBV7-3	.	.	TRBJ2-1	TGTGCCAGCAGCTCATTAAGGACAGGGGGAACTACTAGCGGGGCCTACAATGAGCAGTTCTTC	CASSSLRTGGTTSGAYNEQFF
TRBV5-1	TRBD2	.	TRBJ2-5	TGCGCCAGCAGCTTGGAGCGGGGGGCCCAAGAGACCCAGTACTTC	CASSLERGAQETQYF
TRBV29-1	TRBD2	once	TRBJ2-7	TGCAGCGTTTGGGGGACTACTTACGAGCAGTACTTC	CSVWGTTYEQYF
TRBV5-4	TRBD1	.	TRBJ2-3	TGTGCCAGCAGCCCGGAGGGACAGGGCACAGATACGCAGTATTTT	CASSPEGQGTDTQYF
TRBV30	.	.	TRBJ2-5	.	CAWGRGIRETQHF
TRBV7-2	TRBD2	.	TRBJ2-5	TGTGCCAGCAGCTCGGGTGGGAGCGGACTAGCGGGGGCAGAGACCCAGTACTTC	CASSSGGSGLAGAETQYF
TRBV21-1	.	.	TRBJ1-2	TGTGCCAGCAGCAAAGCGCCGACGGACAGGGTGGGATATGGCTACACCTTC	CASSKAPTDRVGYGYTF
TRBV28	.	.	TRBJ1-2	TGTGCCAGCAGTTTACGACTCTATGGCTACACCTTC	CASSLRLYGYTF
TRBV4-3	TRBD2	.	TRBJ2-3	TGCGCCAGCAGCCAAGAGTTTTCGGGTAGCGGGAACACAGATACGCAGTATTTT	CASSQEFSGSGNTDTQYF
TRBV19	.	once	TRBJ2-1	TGTGCCAGCCCGCTGTCGGGGGGCAACAATGAGCAGTTCTTC	CASPLSGGNNEQFF
TRBV19	TRBD1	.	TRBJ1-1	TGTGCCAGTAGTACTCTCGAGGACAGGAAAGCTTTCTTT	CASSTLEDRKAFF
TRBV7-2	TRBD2	.	TRBJ2-1	TGTGCCAGTACGGGGGGGCCGGGAGAGCAGTTCTTC	CASTGGPGEQFF
TRBV2	.	.	TRBJ1-2	TGTGCCAGCAGCCGCAGTGAAGGGGATGGCTACACCTTC	CASSRSEGDGYTF
TRBV5-8	.	.	TRBJ2-3	TGTGCCAGCAGCTTGGAGAGGACAGCTAGCACAGATACGCAGTATTTT	CASSLERTASTDTQYF
TRBV9	.	.	TRBJ2-5	TGTGCCAGCAGCGTAGAGGAGGGGGCGAGAGAGACCCAGTACTTC	CASSVEEGARETQYF
TRBV5-4	.	.	TRBJ2-1	TGTGCCAGCAGCCCTCGAACCCAGTACAATGAGCAGTTCTTC	CASSPRTQYNEQFF
TRBV13	.	.	TRBJ1-1	TGTGCCAGCAGCTTAGCTCAGGGGCCTGCTTTCTTT	CASSLAQGPAFF
TRBV30	.	.	TRBJ2-1	TGTGCCTGGAGTGTATACAGGGTAGAGAATGAGCAGTTCTTC	CAWSVYRVENEQFF
TRBV13	.	.	TRBJ1-4	TGTGCCAGCAGCTTAGCCGGGTTTAACGAAAAACTGTTTTTT	CASSLAGFNEKLFF
TRBV27	.	.	TRBJ1-5	TGTGCCAGCAGTTTATCGGGGGGGGCGCGTCAGCCCCAGCATTTT	CASSLSGGARQPQHF
TRBV10-3	TRBD2	.	TRBJ2-1	TGTGCCATCAGCGCCTTGGTAGCGGGGGTGCAATACAATGAGCAGTTCTTC	CAISALVAGVQYNEQFF
TRBV7-8	.	.	TRBJ2-3	TGTGCCAGCAGCTCCGACTGGCGGGGAAGCACAGATACGCAGTATTTT	CASSSDWRGSTDTQYF
TRBV14	.	.	TRBJ1-6	TGTGCCAGCAGCCAGTCCAGGGGCGGTAATTCACCCCTCCACTTT	CASSQSRGGNSPLHF
TRBV5-1	.	once	TRBJ2-5	TGCGCCAGCAGCTTCGCGGGGGAGACCCAGTACTTC	CASSFAGETQYF
TRBV13	TRBD1	.	TRBJ2-3	TGTGCCAGCAGCGGAGACAGGGATTATGACACAGATACGCAGTATTTT	CASSGDRDYDTDTQYF
TRBV11-2	.	.	TRBJ2-3	TGTGCCAGCAGCCCCCAGGGGGGCCCAGATACGCAGTATTTT	CASSPQGGPDTQYF
TRBV7-6	.	.	TRBJ2-2	TGTGCCAGCAGCTCAGTGGCGGGCCGGAACACCGGGGAGCTGTTTTTT	CASSSVAGRNTGELFF
TRBV6-4	.	.	TRBJ2-1	TGTGCCAGCAGTGACCGCGCGGAGGCTTACAATGAGCAGTTCTTC	CASSDRAEAYNEQFF
TRBV14	.	.	TRBJ2-1	TGTGCCAGCAGCCAAGCAACAGGACATTTCAATGAGCAGTTCTTC	CASSQATGHFNEQFF
TRBV7-2	TRBD1	.	TRBJ1-2	TGTGCCAGCAGCCAGGGACAGGGGTATGGCCACACCTTC	CASSQGQGYGHTF
TRBV6-1	TRBD1	.	TRBJ2-7	TGTGCCAGCAACCGATTGGACAGGGGGAACTACGAGCAGTACTTC	CASNRLDRGNYEQYF
TRBV6-1	.	.	TRBJ1-3	TGTGCCAGCAGTGTGGGCGGGTTTACAGCCTCTGGAAACACCATATATTTT	CASSVGGFTASGNTIYF
TRBV7-9	TRBD2	few	TRBJ2-1	TGTGCCAGCAGCTCCTTCGGTCTAGCGGGTCTCAATGAGCAGTTCTTC	CASSSFGLAGLNEQFF
TRBV5-4	.	few	TRBJ1-1	TGTGCCAGCAGCTTTTCAAACACTGAAGCTTTCTTT	CASSFSNTEAFF
TRBV30	TRBD1	.	TRBJ1-4	TGTGCCTTACAGGGGGCAAATGAAAAACTGTTTTTT	CALQGANEKLFF
TRBV9	.	.	TRBJ1-6	TGTGCCAGCAGCGTAGGGGTCGGGACTGATAATTCACCCCTCCACTTT	CASSVGVGTDNSPLHF
TRBV4-2	.	.	TRBJ1-2	TGTGCCAGCAGCCAAGAAGGGGAAAGACCCTATGGCTACACCTTC	CASSQEGERPYGYTF
TRBV6-1	TRBD1	.	TRBJ1-5	TGTGCCAGCAGTGAATCAGGGGGAGGTCAGCCCCAGCATTTT	CASSESGGGQPQHF
TRBV10-3	TRBD1	.	TRBJ2-1	TGTGCCACACGACAGGGGGCAACGTACAATGAGCAGTTCTTC	CATRQGATYNEQFF
TRBV19	.	.	TRBJ1-5	TGTGCCAGTAGTGCGGACAGAGATCAGCCCCAGCATTTT	CASSADRDQPQHF
TRBV29-1	.	few	TRBJ1-1	TGCAGCGTGAACAGGAACACTGAAGCTTTCTTT	CSVNRNTEAFF
TRBV2	TRBD2	.	TRBJ2-7	TGTGCCAGCAGTGAGTCTGCGGGAGTCGAGCAGTACTTC	CASSESAGVEQYF
TRBV19	TRBD1	.	TRBJ1-2	TGTGCCAGTAGTGAGACAGGGGGAAGCTATGGCTACACCTTC	CASSETGGSYGYTF
TRBV2	.	.	TRBJ2-4	TGTGCCAGCAGGTTGCCAGGGGTCGGAAAAAACATTCAGTACTTC	CASRLPGVGKNIQYF